This TCR beta chain appears in the sequencing data of a study of T cells after yellow fever vaccination. The wider study: SMART-Seq v4 Ultra Low Input prepared the low-cell-number fractions. Study-level findings and limits: Primary-vaccination clones mostly resurfaced post-booster (under 98% CD4, under 90% CD8).

This CDR3 has 20 residues. Trimming at V came to 2 bases and at J to 0 bases, leaving 12 bases not matched to a gene. Germline lookup yields CDR1 MNHEY and CDR2 SVGAGI. This clonotype was observed at least ten times. Its antigen is unknown. For TCR, cDNA came from 5'RACE template switching, which added a universal primer site and UMIs. Each CDR3 protein is one row after TCRdb ran MiXCR on the 5' RACE reads. The data show around 100,000 distinct CDR3 sequences, 5.8% seen once. The V call is TRBV6-5, the J call TRBJ2-6; 8 nucleotides line up with TRBD1. The sample here was CD8+ T cells sorted from PBMCs, taken 10 days after the yellow fever booster vaccination. The TCR comes from a young man who received the YFV17D yellow fever vaccine. The CDR3 region has the DNA TGTGCCAGCAGTTACGAGGGAAGGGACAGGCCTTTCTCTGGGGCCAACGTCCTGACTTTC. It is translated as CASSYEGRDRPFSGANVLTF.